This TCR beta chain was captured by sequencing in a study of OX40 agonist ivuxolimab in advanced cancers. The repertoire was sequenced with immunoSEQ multiplex PCR; TCRdb's copy has only in-frame clones and lacks some. The table lists about 70,000 clones, around 80% of them singletons. Trimming left V 10 bases short and J 10 bases short, with 19 bases between. The germline V gene encodes CDR1 LNHDA and CDR2 SQIVND (reference sequence). This CDR3 comprises 13 residues. The source of this sequence is an adult with an advanced solid tumor such as melanoma, head and neck, liver or kidney cancer. The chain links TRBV19 to TRBJ1-4, with a possible D match to TRBD1 (5 bases). This specimen was CD4+ or CD8+ T cells sorted from blood, taken in a trial of the OX40 agonist ivuxolimab. CDR3 nucleotides: TGTGCCATCTCCGGGACGAGAGGAGGAAAACTGTTTTTT. Translating gives CAISGTRGGKLFF.